This entry concerns a single T cell receptor (beta chain). What it binds is unknown. These data are taken from a study of cytomegalovirus exposure and HLA in healthy donors. Study overall: In a previous analysis, 117 million unique TCR beta sequences were found from 150 million to 200 million T cells. Study-wide results and limits: Cytomegalovirus status was reportedly diagnosed by the classifier with high sensitivity and specificity. Certain sequence variants were highly shared and formed a cluster, and this cluster was likely a sequencing artifact. The authors later found most CMV-associated TCR beta chains appeared HLA-restricted.

In the PCR, 60 Vbeta and 13 Jbeta primers were used. Using immunoSEQ multiplex PCR, the repertoire was profiled, and TCRdb retains in-frame clones only, with some absent. The sample shows approximately 100,000 clones, under 85% of them seen only once. The CDR3 loop spans 17 amino acids. The V gene's germline CDR1 is SGHTA and CDR2 FQGNSA. V was clipped by 5 bases and J by 2 bases; unmatched bases: 11. The chain links TRBV7-2 to TRBJ2-4; TRBD2 agrees at 8 bases. Sequencing was done on a sample of PBMCs. The TCR originated in a woman between 40 and 50 years old in good health and CMV-seronegative. CDR3 protein: CASSHGLAILTKNIQYF. DNA of the CDR3: TGTGCCAGCAGCCACGGACTAGCCATCCTTACCAAAAACATTCAGTACTTC. The whole variable domain, filled in from reference TRBV7-2 and TRBJ2-4, reads GAGVSQSPSNKVTEKGKDVELRCDPISGHTALYWYRQSLGQGLEFLIYFQGNSAPDKSGLPSDRFSAERTGGSVSTLTIQRTQQEDSAVYLCASSHGLAILTKNIQYFGAGTRLSVL.